These 18 T cell receptor beta chains were sequenced from one sample in a study of cytomegalovirus exposure and HLA in healthy donors (dated by TCRdb to 2017 to 2019). Receptor amplification or capture employed the immunoSEQ multiplex PCR assay. A mixture of 60 forward primers for TCR Vbeta segments and 13 reverse primers for TCR Jbeta segments was used in the multiplex PCR. Drawn from immuneACCESS, this table holds only the in-frame rearrangements with V and J called that TCRdb kept. Clones are partly lost; checked studies trace under half to an unresolved V gene and leave the rest unexplained. The sample table lists roughly 120,000 clones, around 80% of them with a count of one. 22% of the sample is held by the ten biggest clonotypes. The sample comprised PBMCs. These receptors all stem from a man aged 30-40 years in good health and CMV-seropositive.

This clone is a singleton in its sample. This chain links TRBV4-1 with TRBJ1-4; D is undetermined. V was trimmed by 4 bases and J by 4 bases, leaving 16 bases between them. The CDR3 length is 16 residues. Germline V gene lookup returns CDR1 MGHRA and CDR2 YSYEKL. The CDR3 region is CASSPSPGLFNEKLFF. The CDR3 nucleotides are TGCGCCAGCAGCCCCTCACCGGGTCTTTTTAATGAAAAACTGTTTTTT.

This chain joins TRBV9 and TRBJ2-3; perhaps TRBD2 as D (5 bases). The CDR3 length is 15 residues. Trimming took 3 bases from V and 3 from J, leaving 14 bases between them. Per germline, CDR1 SGDLS and CDR2 YYNGEE. In DNA form, the CDR3 reads TGTGCCAGCAGCGAGAAGCGGATAAGTACAGATACGCAGTATTTT. This gives the protein CASSEKRISTDTQYF. The variable domain in full, completed from reference TRBV9 and TRBJ2-3, reads DSGVTQTPKHLITATGQRVTLRCSPRSGDLSVYWYQQSLDQGLQFLIQYYNGEERAKGNILERFSAQQFPDLHSELNLSSLELGDSALYFCASSEKRISTDTQYFGPGTRLTVL.

This chain joins TRBV9 and TRBJ1-1; a weak D match, TRBD1 (6 bases). This CDR3 has 14 amino acids. Germline CDR1 is SGDLS and CDR2 is YYNGEE. Trimming took off 0 bases at V and 6 bases at J, with 12 bases between the two ends. CDR3 residues: CASSVVGGRSEAFF. The CDR3 DNA reads as TGTGCCAGCAGCGTAGTAGGGGGTAGGTCTGAAGCTTTCTTT.

The rearrangement uses TRBV28 and TRBJ1-4; possibly TRBD1 for D (5 bases). The CDR3 extends over 13 amino acids. Looked up from germline, CDR1 is MDHEN and CDR2 is SYDVKM. V lost 10 bases, J lost 7 bases, and 16 bases lay in between. The CDR3 reads CAINSQGREKLFF. The CDR3 DNA sequence: TGTGCCATCAACTCTCAGGGTCGTGAAAAACTGTTTTTT.

This rearrangement joins TRBV27 to TRBJ1-2, with D possibly being TRBD1 (5 bases). The CDR3 loop spans 14 amino acids. The ends were cut back, 3 bases at V and 2 bases at J, with 10 bases in the middle. Germline V gene data show CDR1 as MNHEY and CDR2 as SMNVEV (reference sequence). CDR3 DNA sequence: TGTGCCAGCAGTTTGGCAGGGCCCAACTATGGCTACACCTTC. Residues: CASSLAGPNYGYTF.

The V and J genes are TRBV19 and TRBJ2-1; 11 bases match TRBD1. The CDR3 spans 16 residues. The germline V gene encodes CDR1 LNHDA and CDR2 SQIVND (reference sequence). After removal of 5 bases from V and 7 bases from J, the junction contained 10 bases not matched to a gene. CDR3 protein: CASSGRDRGWKNEQFF. CDR3 DNA: TGTGCCAGTAGTGGGAGGGACAGGGGGTGGAAGAATGAGCAGTTCTTC.

The genes are TRBV7-6 and TRBJ2-6, with D perhaps matching TRBD1 (5 bases). The ends were cut back, 0 bases at V and 0 bases at J, with 12 bases in the middle. The CDR3 is 18 residues long. Germline CDR1 and CDR2: SGHVS and FNYEAQ. The CDR3 nucleotides are TGTGCCAGCAGCTTAGCCAGGGTTTTTCCCTCTGGGGCCAACGTCCTGACTTTC. The encoded protein is CASSLARVFPSGANVLTF.

This chain connects TRBV5-1 to TRBJ1-2, with D possibly TRBD1 on 5 matching bases. From germline, CDR1 is SGHRS and CDR2 YFSETQ. Trimming pared 0 bases from V and 4 bases from J, leaving 10 bases between. The CDR3 runs to 14 residues. Here the CDR3 reads CASSLEGNGYGYTF. CDR3 nucleotides: TGCGCCAGCAGCTTGGAGGGGAACGGCTATGGCTACACCTTC.

The V gene is TRBV4-1, the J gene TRBJ1-4; the match to TRBD1 covers 8 bases. This CDR3 comprises 16 residues. Trimming removed 0 bases from V and 4 bases from J; junction bases left unmatched: 4. Germline V CDR1 and CDR2: MGHRA, YSYEKL. CDR3 DNA: TGCGCCAGCAGCCAAGATCTGGGACAGGTTAATGAAAAACTGTTTTTT. Its protein product is CASSQDLGQVNEKLFF.

This chain joins TRBV1 and TRBJ1-2. TRBV1 is assigned pseudogene status. The CDR3 extends over 13 amino acids. CDR3 protein: CTSSQSGGYGYTF. The CDR3 nucleotides are TGCACCAGCAGCCAATCCGGGGGATATGGCTACACCTTC.

The V gene is TRBV4-2, the J gene TRBJ2-3, with D perhaps TRBD1 (6 bases). Trimming cost V 4 bases and J 1 base, with 15 bases left between them. The germline CDR1 and CDR2 sequences are LGHNA and YNFKEQ. This CDR3 spans 16 amino acids. This CDR3 reads CASSLGQGQRTDTQYF. CDR3 DNA sequence: TGTGCCAGCAGCCTGGGGCAGGGGCAACGCACAGATACGCAGTATTTT.

The J gene is TRBJ2-3, the V gene TRBV1; the table assigns TRBD1, which was not confirmed against the DNA. TRBV1 is given as a pseudogene. The CDR3 totals 14 residues. The CDR3 sequence: CTSSQGRGGDTQYF. The CDR3 DNA reads TGCACCAGCAGCCAAGGCCGAGGGGGAGATACGCAGTATTTT.

This sequence joins TRBV2 and TRBJ2-3; 12 bases are shared with TRBD2. The V gene's germline CDR1 is SNHLY and CDR2 FYNNEI. The CDR3 runs to 16 residues. The trim removed 6 bases at V and 2 bases at J, leaving 6 bases unmatched. This CDR3 reads CASRWTSGTPTDTQYF. CDR3 in DNA: TGTGCCAGCAGGTGGACTAGCGGGACCCCCACAGATACGCAGTATTTT.

The chain joins TRBV5-1 to TRBJ1-5, with D uncertain. Trimming shortened V by 0 bases and J by 5 bases, and 6 bases separated the two germline ends. This CDR3 has 13 residues. Germline V lookup: CDR1 SGHRS, CDR2 YFSETQ. The CDR3 DNA reads as TGCGCCAGCAGCTTGGGTCGGGATCAGCCCCAGCATTTT. Translated, it gives CASSLGRDQPQHF.

The chain combines TRBV28 with TRBJ1-2; D uncertain. V was clipped by 0 bases and J by 2 bases, with 4 bases between them. The CDR3 contains 13 residues. Germline CDR1 and CDR2: MDHEN and SYDVKM. The CDR3 DNA reads as TGTGCCAGCAGTTTATGGTTAAACTATGGCTACACCTTC. Translating it yields CASSLWLNYGYTF.

V and J are TRBV7-2 and TRBJ2-3; 10 nucleotides line up with TRBD2. CDR3 size: 15 residues. The germline V gene has CDR1 SGHTA and CDR2 FQGNSA. V lost 1 base to trimming and J lost 4 bases; unmatched junction nucleotides: 2. The CDR3 protein is CASSLEAGGPDTQYF. Here the CDR3 DNA reads TGTGCCAGCAGCTTAGAAGCGGGGGGGCCAGATACGCAGTATTTT.

The rearrangement links TRBV6-1 to TRBJ2-5, with 7 bases that match TRBD1. CDR3 length equals 13 residues. The germline V gene encodes CDR1 MNHNS and CDR2 SASEGT. Trimming took 6 bases from V and 1 from J; bases not matched to a gene: 2. The CDR3, as DNA: TGTGCCAGCAGCCGGGACAGCCAAGAGACCCAGTACTTC. Its protein product is CASSRDSQETQYF.

This clone was observed a handful of times. The V gene is TRBV28, the J gene TRBJ1-2; D may be TRBD1 (5 bases). Trimming removed 2 bases from V and 12 bases from J, with 13 bases in between. Germline V gene sequence: CDR1 MDHEN, CDR2 SYDVKM. The CDR3 runs to 12 residues. DNA for the CDR3: TGTGCCAGCAGTTTACGTTGGGGCCTCGACACCTTC. Protein product: CASSLRWGLDTF.